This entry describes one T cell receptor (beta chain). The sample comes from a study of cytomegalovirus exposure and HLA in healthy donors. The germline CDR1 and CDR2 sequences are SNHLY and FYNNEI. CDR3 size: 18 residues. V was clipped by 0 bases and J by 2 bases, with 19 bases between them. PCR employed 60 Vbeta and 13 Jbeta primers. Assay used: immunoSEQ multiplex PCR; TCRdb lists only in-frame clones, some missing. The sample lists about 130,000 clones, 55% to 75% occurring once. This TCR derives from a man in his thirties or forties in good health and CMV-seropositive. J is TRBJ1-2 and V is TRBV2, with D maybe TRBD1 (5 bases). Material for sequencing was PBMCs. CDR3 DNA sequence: TGTGCCAGCAGTGAAGCGTGGACACGGCTTGCGTCAAACTATGGCTACACCTTC. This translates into CASSEAWTRLASNYGYTF.